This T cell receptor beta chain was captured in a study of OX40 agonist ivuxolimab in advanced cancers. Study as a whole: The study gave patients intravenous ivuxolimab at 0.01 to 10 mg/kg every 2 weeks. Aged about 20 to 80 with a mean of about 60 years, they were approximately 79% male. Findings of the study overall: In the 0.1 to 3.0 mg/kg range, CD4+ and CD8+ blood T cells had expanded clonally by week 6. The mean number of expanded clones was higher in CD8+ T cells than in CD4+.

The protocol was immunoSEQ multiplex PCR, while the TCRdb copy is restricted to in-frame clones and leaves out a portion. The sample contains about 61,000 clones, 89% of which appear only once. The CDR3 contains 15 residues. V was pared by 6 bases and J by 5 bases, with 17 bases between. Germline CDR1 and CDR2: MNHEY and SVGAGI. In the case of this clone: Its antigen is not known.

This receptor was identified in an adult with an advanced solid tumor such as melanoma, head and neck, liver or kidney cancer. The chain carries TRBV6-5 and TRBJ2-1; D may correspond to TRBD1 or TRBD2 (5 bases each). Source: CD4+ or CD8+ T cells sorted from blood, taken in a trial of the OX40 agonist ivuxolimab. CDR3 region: CASRLFRDGDNEQFF. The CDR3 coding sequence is TGTGCCAGCAGACTATTCCGGGACGGAGACAATGAGCAGTTCTTC.